Below are 26 T cell receptor beta chains sequenced from a single sample in a study of OX40 agonist ivuxolimab in advanced cancers. Profiling relied on immunoSEQ multiplex PCR, and the TCRdb table lists in-frame clones only, not all of them. The table has 55,000 to 90,000 clones, about four fifths seen once. This specimen was CD4+ or CD8+ T cells sorted from blood, taken in a trial of the OX40 agonist ivuxolimab. These receptors were obtained from an adult with an advanced solid tumor such as melanoma, head and neck, liver or kidney cancer.

The chain is built from TRBV30 and TRBJ1-1, with D possibly matching TRBD1 (5 bases). The CDR3 contains 13 residues. Germline V gene sequence: CDR1 GTSNPN, CDR2 SVGIG (reference sequence). V was clipped by 4 bases and J by 4 bases, with 13 bases between them. CDR3 residues: CAWKTGPGTEAFF. CDR3 nucleotides: TGTGCCTGGAAGACGGGACCTGGCACTGAAGCTTTCTTT.

The V call is TRBV5-1, the J call TRBJ1-4, with no clear D. The V and J ends lost 4 bases and 0 bases respectively, with 7 bases between them. CDR3 size: 14 residues. Per the germline V gene, CDR1 is SGHRS and CDR2 is YFSETQ. CDR3 loop: CASSLQATNEKLFF. The CDR3 DNA sequence: TGCGCCAGCAGCCTACAAGCAACTAATGAAAAACTGTTTTTT.

The V call is TRBV28, the J call TRBJ2-1; 9 nucleotides line up with TRBD2. This CDR3 has 17 amino acids. V shed 6 bases and J 0 bases; nucleotides not matched to a gene: 9. Germline V gene lookup returns CDR1 MDHEN and CDR2 SYDVKM. CDR3 coding DNA: TGTGCCAGCAGCCAGGGGATTAGCGGGGGCTCCTACAATGAGCAGTTCTTC. Residues: CASSQGISGGSYNEQFF.

This sequence joins TRBV5-4 and TRBJ2-5; weak D call: TRBD2 (7 bases). This CDR3 comprises 14 residues. V was pared by 0 bases and J by 7 bases, with 13 bases between. Germline V CDR1 and CDR2: SGHNT, YYREEE (reference sequence). DNA of the CDR3: TGTGCCAGCAGCTTGGAGGGGGGGCCCCGGACCCAGTACTTC. It specifies CASSLEGGPRTQYF.

CDR3 bases: TGTGCCAGTAGTTCGACTAGGCCCGGAAAAGAGACCCAGTACTTC. It translates to CASSSTRPGKETQYF. The gene calls are TRBV19 and TRBJ2-5; D is perhaps TRBD2 (6 bases). This CDR3 region has 15 residues. Germline V lookup: CDR1 LNHDA, CDR2 SQIVND (reference sequence). Trimming left V 5 bases short and J 3 bases short, with 16 bases between.

The rearrangement links TRBV27 to TRBJ1-2, with D unclear. This CDR3 region has 14 residues. V lost 5 bases, J lost 8 bases, and 18 bases lay in between. Germline V lookup: CDR1 MNHEY, CDR2 SMNVEV (reference sequence). CDR3 bases: TGTGCCAGCAGTCCAAGCAACAACCTCCGGGGCTACACCTTC. Translation: CASSPSNNLRGYTF.

J is TRBJ1-6 and V is TRBV18, with D uncertain. Germline CDR1 is KGHSH and CDR2 is LQKENI. The length of the CDR3 is 13 residues. Trimming cost V 4 bases and J 8 bases, with 9 bases left between them. For the CDR3, the DNA is TGTGCCAGCTCACAGAATCCTGATTCACCCCTCCACTTT. Translating gives CASSQNPDSPLHF.

This clone was seen once. The V and J genes are TRBV5-6 and TRBJ2-4, with 8 bases that match TRBD2. Germline V gene lookup returns CDR1 SGHDT and CDR2 YYEEEE. V shed 5 bases, J shed 6 bases, and the junction held 7 bases outside the gene matches. The CDR3 runs 14 residues. The chain's CDR3 is CASRQSGGGNIQYF. CDR3 in DNA: TGTGCCAGCAGACAGAGCGGGGGAGGAAACATTCAGTACTTC.

This rearrangement joins TRBV5-1 to TRBJ1-1, with TRBD1 as a possible D gene (5 bases). Germline-derived CDR1 and CDR2 are SGHRS and YFSETQ. Trimming left V 7 bases short and J 1 base short, with 11 bases between. The CDR3 contains 13 residues. CDR3 region: CASLGAGNTEAFF. CDR3 sequence (DNA): TGCGCCAGCCTAGGGGCTGGGAACACTGAAGCTTTCTTT.

V is TRBV6-1 and J is TRBJ2-1; 9 bases are shared with TRBD2. The CDR3 extends over 13 amino acids. Germline values: CDR1 MNHNS, CDR2 SASEGT. V lost 8 bases to trimming and J lost 6 bases; unmatched junction nucleotides: 5. CDR3 nucleotides: TGTGCCAGCCGAGGGACTAGCTCCAATGAGCAGTTCTTC. This codes for CASRGTSSNEQFF.

Here the CDR3 DNA reads TGTGCCAGCAGTCTAGACAGGAACACTGAAGCTTTCTTT. Its translation is CASSLDRNTEAFF. The chain recombines TRBV2 with TRBJ1-1; maybe TRBD1 (5 bases). V lost 5 bases and J 1 base, leaving 8 bases between the germline ends. The CDR3 consists of 13 residues. Germline V CDR1 and CDR2: SNHLY, FYNNEI.

This rearrangement joins TRBV13 to TRBJ2-2; TRBD2 matches 8 bases. Germline lookup yields CDR1 PRHDT and CDR2 FYEKMQ (reference sequence). The V segment lost 5 bases and the J segment 2 bases; nucleotides outside the gene matches: 10. CDR3 size: 17 residues. DNA for the CDR3: TGTGCCAGCAGCCTCAAACTAGCGGCTGTTAACACCGGGGAGCTGTTTTTT. The encoded protein is CASSLKLAAVNTGELFF.

This rearrangement joins TRBV7-2 to TRBJ1-3; possibly TRBD1 for D (6 bases). Germline loops: CDR1 SGHTA, CDR2 FQGNSA. The CDR3 has 16 amino acids. Trimming removed 6 bases at V and 2 bases at J, with 17 bases between. The CDR3 loop reads CASSLEGGLAGNTIYF. CDR3 DNA: TGTGCCAGCAGTCTAGAGGGGGGGCTTGCTGGAAACACCATATATTTT.

The chain joins TRBV6-1 to TRBJ1-5; D is possibly TRBD1 (6 bases). The CDR3 spans 14 residues. Germline assignment: CDR1 MNHNS and CDR2 SASEGT. Trimming shortened V by 5 bases and J by 5 bases, and 13 bases separated the two germline ends. The CDR3: CASSPRGAHQPQHF. For the CDR3, the DNA is TGTGCCAGCAGTCCGAGGGGGGCCCATCAGCCCCAGCATTTT.

The chain combines TRBV4-1 with TRBJ2-1, with D perhaps matching TRBD2 (5 bases). Germline CDR1 MGHRA, CDR2 YSYEKL. The CDR3 sequence is 13 residues long. Trimming took 0 bases from V and 9 from J, leaving 9 bases between them. The CDR3 DNA reads TGCGCCAGCAGCCAAGAGCAGGACTTTGAGCAGTTCTTC. It translates to CASSQEQDFEQFF.

V gene TRBV11-2 combines with J gene TRBJ2-2; D remains ambiguous. V was trimmed by 5 bases and J by 6 bases, leaving 7 bases between them. The V gene's germline CDR1 is SGHAT and CDR2 FQNNGV. The CDR3 is 12 amino acids. CDR3 DNA: TGTGCCAGCAGCCCCATCGCCGGGGAGCTGTTTTTT. Translation gives CASSPIAGELFF.

CDR3 DNA sequence: TGTGCCAGCAGTGGGGGGCGTGGCCAGTACTTC. The encoded protein is CASSGGRGQYF. The rearrangement links TRBV6-1 to TRBJ2-5; a weak D match, TRBD1 (6 bases). The germline V gene has CDR1 MNHNS and CDR2 SASEGT. This CDR3 spans 11 amino acids. V shed 4 bases and J shed 10 bases, with 10 bases lying between them.

This rearrangement joins TRBV10-3 to TRBJ2-7; D remains unclear. CDR3 length equals 15 residues. V was shortened by 8 bases and J by 1 base, with 18 bases between the two germline ends. CDR1 and CDR2 from the germline V gene are ENHRY and SYGVKD. The CDR3: CAIVPPHGPSYEQYF. The CDR3 region has the DNA TGTGCCATCGTACCCCCACACGGGCCTTCCTACGAGCAGTACTTC.

This clone was counted only a few times. The V and J genes are TRBV25-1 and TRBJ1-1, with D possibly matching TRBD1 (6 bases). This CDR3 spans 14 amino acids. Germline loops: CDR1 MGHDK, CDR2 SYGVNS. With 4 bases removed from V and 11 bases from J, the gap between germline ends came to 20 bases. In nucleotides, the CDR3 is TGTGCCAGCAGTGCCGGGGGGACGGCAGGGGTGGCTTTCTTT. This gives the protein CASSAGGTAGVAFF.

This chain uses TRBV27 with TRBJ1-2; 11 nucleotides align to TRBD1. Germline CDR1 and CDR2: MNHEY and SMNVEV (reference sequence). The J segment lost 2 bases and the V segment lost 8 bases, leaving 4 bases of the junction unmatched. The CDR3 is made up of 14 amino acids. CDR3 sequence: CASGRDRGNYGYTF. Here the CDR3 DNA reads TGTGCCAGCGGGAGGGACAGGGGGAACTATGGCTACACCTTC.

The CDR3 loop is CASRKDMTGPEAFF. In DNA form, the CDR3 reads TGTGCCAGTAGAAAAGACATGACAGGGCCTGAAGCTTTCTTT. The chain joins TRBV19 to TRBJ1-1; TRBD1 aligns across 7 bases. The CDR3 contains 14 residues. V shed 6 bases and J 6 bases; nucleotides not matched to a gene: 10. Germline-derived CDR1 and CDR2 are LNHDA and SQIVND (reference sequence).

The gene calls are TRBV18 and TRBJ1-1; D perhaps matches TRBD1 (6 bases). This CDR3 is 14 amino acids long. V was clipped by 5 bases and J by 0 bases, with 10 bases between them. Germline CDR1 KGHSH, CDR2 LQKENI. CDR3 sequence reads: CASSVGQMNTEAFF. The CDR3 coding sequence is TGTGCCAGCTCAGTAGGACAGATGAACACTGAAGCTTTCTTT.

CDR3 region: CASSRTPPGNTIYF. In DNA form, the CDR3 reads TGTGCCAGCAGCCGGACCCCTCCTGGAAACACCATATATTTT. This chain joins TRBV6-6 and TRBJ1-3; D call uncertain. Trimming shortened V by 6 bases and J by 2 bases, and 11 bases separated the two germline ends. CDR1 is MNHNY, CDR2 SVGAGI, per germline (reference sequence). The CDR3 runs 14 residues.

The chain combines TRBV28 with TRBJ2-7, with 14 bases aligning to TRBD2. This CDR3 has 19 amino acids. With 4 bases clipped from V and 2 bases from J, the junction kept 13 bases outside the gene matches. Germline-derived CDR1 and CDR2 are MDHEN and SYDVKM. The CDR3 protein is CASSSPGLAGEFSPYEQYF. Here the CDR3 DNA reads TGTGCCAGCAGTTCCCCGGGACTAGCGGGGGAATTTTCTCCCTACGAGCAGTACTTC.

The chain joins TRBV10-1 to TRBJ1-1, with unresolved D. The V gene lost 5 bases and the J gene lost 3 bases, with 10 bases spanning the gap. In germline, CDR1 is WNHNN, CDR2 SYGVQD (reference sequence). The CDR3 length is 13 residues. CDR3 nucleotide sequence: TGCGCCAGCAGTTCCAACGTAGACACTGAAGCTTTCTTT. Its translation is CASSSNVDTEAFF.

The chain joins TRBV5-1 to TRBJ1-6; D call uncertain. This CDR3 is built from 14 residues. Trimming pared 7 bases from V and 6 bases from J, leaving 14 bases between. Germline values: CDR1 SGHRS, CDR2 YFSETQ. CDR3 sequence: CASAQGSGNSPLHF. The CDR3 DNA sequence: TGCGCCAGCGCCCAAGGCAGTGGTAATTCACCCCTCCACTTT.